Presented here are 28 T cell receptor beta chains from one specimen sequenced in a study of CD8+ T cells in alopecia areata. TCR sequencing used cDNA made by reverse transcription of extracted RNA. Assay used: immunoSEQ multiplex PCR; TCRdb lists only in-frame clones, some missing. The sample lists 150,000 to 200,000 clones, about 63% occurring once. The material sequenced was CD4+ T cells sorted from blood, taken at week 0. Source of these receptors: a human donor with alopecia areata.

This clone has just one count. The rearrangement joins TRBV5-6 to TRBJ1-2; 7 nucleotides line up with TRBD1. The V segment lost 2 bases and the J segment 4 bases; nucleotides outside the gene matches: 2. The CDR3 spans 13 residues. CDR1 SGHDT and CDR2 YYEEEE come from the germline V gene. CDR3 in amino acids: CASSLQGTYGYTF. DNA of the CDR3: TGTGCCAGCAGCTTACAGGGGACCTATGGCTACACCTTC.

The chain employs TRBV29-1 and TRBJ2-7; D is uncertain. Germline CDR1 SQVTM, CDR2 ANQGSEA. V shed 4 bases and J shed 3 bases, with 16 bases lying between them. There are 14 residues in the CDR3. Here the CDR3 reads CSVVPVSRDYEQYF. The CDR3, as DNA: TGCAGCGTTGTACCGGTCTCCCGAGACTACGAGCAGTACTTC.

The table lists this clone with a few counts. The V gene is TRBV5-6, the J gene TRBJ2-1; the D is unclear. CDR3 length: 12 amino acids. Germline lookup yields CDR1 SGHDT and CDR2 YYEEEE. V lost 2 bases to trimming and J lost 7 bases, with 7 bases between them. CDR3 protein: CASSFSSNEQFF. The CDR3 DNA reads TGTGCCAGCAGCTTTTCGAGTAATGAGCAGTTCTTC.

V and J are TRBV7-9 and TRBJ1-5; D unclear. The CDR3 has 15 residues. Germline CDR1 and CDR2: SEHNR and FQNEAQ (reference sequence). V lost 4 bases and J 1 base, leaving 11 bases between the germline ends. The CDR3 loop is CASSSYSGSNQPQHF. The CDR3 DNA is TGTGCCAGCAGCTCCTACAGCGGAAGCAATCAGCCCCAGCATTTT.

This sequence joins TRBV2 and TRBJ1-2; D might be TRBD1 (5 bases). CDR1 and CDR2 (germline): SNHLY, FYNNEI. The CDR3 loop spans 14 amino acids. Trimming took off 2 bases at V and 1 base at J, with 8 bases between the two ends. The CDR3 protein is CASSELDNNYGYTF. The CDR3 DNA is TGTGCCAGCAGTGAATTGGACAATAACTATGGCTACACCTTC.

This clone was seen more than once but under ten times. The rearrangement uses TRBV29-1 and TRBJ2-7; possibly TRBD2 for D (5 bases). In germline, CDR1 is SQVTM, CDR2 ANQGSEA. V gave up 4 bases and J gave up 6 bases, with 10 bases separating them. This CDR3 region has 11 residues. The DNA of the CDR3 is TGCAGCGTTGCGAGGGCTGGCGAGCAGTACTTC. Amino acid sequence: CSVARAGEQYF.

V and J are TRBV4-1 and TRBJ2-5; 10 bases align to TRBD1. The CDR3 is 18 residues long. Germline lookup yields CDR1 MGHRA and CDR2 YSYEKL. Germline trimming cut 1 base from V and 2 bases from J; bases unmatched to any gene: 10. CDR3 DNA: TGCGCCAGCAGCCAAGCACGGGACAGGGGATCGGCACAAGAGACCCAGTACTTC. Translating it yields CASSQARDRGSAQETQYF.

The genes are TRBV4-1 and TRBJ1-2; D perhaps matches TRBD1 (6 bases). The V gene lost 1 base and the J gene lost 2 bases, with 8 bases spanning the gap. The germline gives CDR1 MGHRA, CDR2 YSYEKL. This CDR3 region has 14 residues. CDR3 loop: CASSQGGGNYGYTF. CDR3 DNA: TGCGCCAGCAGCCAAGGAGGGGGAAACTATGGCTACACCTTC.

V usage is TRBV5-5 and J usage is TRBJ1-1, with D uncertain. Germline CDR1 SGHKS, CDR2 YYEKEE (reference sequence). V was shortened by 1 base and J by 1 base, with 5 bases between the two germline ends. The CDR3 has 13 amino acids. The CDR3 loop is CASSLRQNTEAFF. The DNA of the CDR3 is TGTGCCAGCAGCTTGAGACAGAACACTGAAGCTTTCTTT.

The chain joins TRBV15 to TRBJ2-3, with D tentatively TRBD1 or TRBD2 (7 bases each). Germline V gives CDR1 LNHNV, CDR2 YYDKDF (reference sequence). Trimming took 5 bases from V and 0 from J, leaving 12 bases between them. CDR3 length equals 15 residues. CDR3 nucleotides: TGTGCCACCAGCCCAGGGGGGGCAAGCACAGATACGCAGTATTTT. Its translation: CATSPGGASTDTQYF.

Only a few counts were recorded for this clone. The chain recombines TRBV9 with TRBJ2-1; 10 nucleotides line up with TRBD1. The trim removed 5 bases at V and 3 bases at J, leaving 5 bases unmatched. This CDR3 has 15 amino acids. The germline gives CDR1 SGDLS, CDR2 YYNGEE. The CDR3: CASRAGTGDYNEQFF. CDR3 in DNA: TGTGCCAGCAGGGCCGGGACAGGGGACTACAATGAGCAGTTCTTC.

The chain is built from TRBV27 and TRBJ2-2; D is unclear. CDR1 MNHEY and CDR2 SMNVEV come from the germline V gene (reference sequence). V dropped 3 bases and J dropped 3 bases, with 8 bases sitting between them. The CDR3 is 14 residues long. CDR3 bases: TGTGCCAGCAGTTTCCGGACGGACACCGGGGAGCTGTTTTTT. Protein: CASSFRTDTGELFF.

The chain has TRBV6-5 and TRBJ2-5; TRBD1 is a possible D gene (6 bases). With 0 bases removed from V and 5 bases from J, the gap between germline ends came to 13 bases. This CDR3 comprises 15 residues. The germline CDR1 and CDR2 sequences are MNHEY and SVGAGI. DNA for the CDR3: TGTGCCAGCAGTTACTCGAAGGGGGAGCGGGAGACCCAGTACTTC. It specifies CASSYSKGERETQYF.

This clone was recorded a few times. The chain is built from TRBV4-1 and TRBJ1-4; no definite D call. V was trimmed by 5 bases and J by 7 bases, leaving 8 bases between them. Germline V lookup: CDR1 MGHRA, CDR2 YSYEKL. The CDR3 loop spans 12 amino acids. CDR3 bases: TGCGCCAGCAGCTCCGTTCGTGAAAAACTGTTTTTT. Its protein product is CASSSVREKLFF.

The V gene is TRBV5-6, the J gene TRBJ1-2; D is unresolved. CDR1 is SGHDT and CDR2 is YYEEEE in the germline V gene. The germline V and J ends were trimmed by 0 bases and 5 bases, with 11 bases remaining between them. The CDR3 extends over 14 amino acids. CDR3 in amino acids: CASSLGHQLYGYTF. CDR3 in DNA: TGTGCCAGCAGCTTGGGACACCAGTTATATGGCTACACCTTC.

The chain uses TRBV15 and TRBJ1-1, with D perhaps matching TRBD1 (6 bases). Trimming stripped 8 bases from V and 1 base from J, with 41 bases between. CDR3 size: 23 residues. Germline loops: CDR1 LNHNV, CDR2 YYDKDF (reference sequence). CDR3 nucleotides: TGTGCCACCTCCTCCACTTCAATTGACAGGCCCAGGGCCCAGGGCCCGGCGAACACTGAAGCTTTCTTT. Its protein product is CATSSTSIDRPRAQGPANTEAFF.

The V gene is TRBV2, the J gene TRBJ2-1, with TRBD1 as a possible D gene (6 bases). V was trimmed by 6 bases and J by 9 bases, leaving 15 bases between them. The CDR3 has 13 amino acids. Germline V CDR1 and CDR2: SNHLY, FYNNEI. CDR3 amino acids: CASSSTGIPEQFF. The CDR3 nucleotides read TGTGCCAGCAGCAGCACAGGGATACCTGAGCAGTTCTTC.

This clone was detected a few times. J is TRBJ1-2 and V is TRBV7-8; D perhaps matches TRBD1 (5 bases). CDR1 SGHVS and CDR2 FQNEAQ come from the germline V gene. Trimming shortened V by 5 bases and J by 4 bases, and 11 bases separated the two germline ends. CDR3 length: 13 residues. CDR3 in DNA: TGTGCCAGCAGCCCCGGTGGGGGCTATGGCTACACCTTC. It yields the protein CASSPGGGYGYTF. Supplemented by reference TRBV7-8 and TRBJ1-2, the full variable domain reads GAGVSQSPRYKVAKRGQDVALRCDPISGHVSLFWYQQALGQGPEFLTYFQNEAQLDKSGLPSDRFFAERPEGSVSTLKIQRTQQEDSAVYLCASSPGGGYGYTFGSGTRLTVV.

The chain uses TRBV4-2 and TRBJ2-3; TRBD1 matches 7 bases. Unmatched junction bases numbered 6, after V lost 5 bases and J lost 4 bases. Germline values: CDR1 LGHNA, CDR2 YNFKEQ. This CDR3 region has 14 residues. CDR3 sequence reads: CASSIRQGPDTQYF. Here the CDR3 DNA reads TGTGCCAGCAGCATTCGACAGGGACCAGATACGCAGTATTTT.

The rearrangement joins TRBV29-1 to TRBJ2-1, with 9 bases aligning to TRBD2. This CDR3 comprises 14 residues. Germline CDR1 SQVTM, CDR2 ANQGSEA. V dropped 2 bases and J dropped 6; count of bases not matched to a gene: 5. The chain's CDR3 is CSVEMLAGINEQFF. In DNA, the CDR3 is TGCAGCGTTGAAATGCTAGCGGGGATCAATGAGCAGTTCTTC.

The chain combines TRBV5-1 with TRBJ2-2; D might be TRBD1 (6 bases). In germline, CDR1 is SGHRS, CDR2 YFSETQ. The V end lost 0 bases, the J end lost 4 bases, and 7 bases lay between the germline ends. CDR3 length: 14 residues. This chain's CDR3 is CASSLGTVTGELFF. The CDR3 coding sequence is TGCGCCAGCAGCTTGGGGACAGTCACCGGGGAGCTGTTTTTT.

This clone was seen a few times. The CDR3 bases are TGCGCCAGCAGCTTGGAGGGGTCTGGTGAGCAGTTCTTC. It specifies CASSLEGSGEQFF. This chain uses TRBV5-1 with TRBJ2-1, with TRBD1 as a possible D gene (5 bases). V was shortened by 0 bases and J by 9 bases, with 10 bases between the two germline ends. CDR1 and CDR2 from the germline V gene are SGHRS and YFSETQ. The CDR3 has 13 residues.

The rearrangement links TRBV6-1 to TRBJ1-3; D ambiguous. Trimming stripped 10 bases from V and 0 bases from J, with 10 bases between. The CDR3 consists of 13 residues. The V gene's germline CDR1 is MNHNS and CDR2 SASEGT. Here the CDR3 DNA reads TGTGCCACCCACCGGGGCTCTGGAAACACCATATATTTT. The encoded protein is CATHRGSGNTIYF.

The genes are TRBV13 and TRBJ2-1; the D gene could be TRBD1 or TRBD2 (6 bases each). Germline loops: CDR1 PRHDT, CDR2 FYEKMQ (reference sequence). The V end lost 4 bases, the J end lost 9 bases, and 16 bases lay between the germline ends. This CDR3 has 14 amino acids. As DNA, the CDR3 is TGTGCCAGCAGCTCGCAAGCCAGGGGAGGTGAGCAGTTCTTC. Its protein is CASSSQARGGEQFF. Combining the CDR3 with reference TRBV13 and TRBJ2-1 gives the whole variable domain AAGVIQSPRHLIKEKRETATLKCYPIPRHDTVYWYQQGPGQDPQFLISFYEKMQSDKGSIPDRFSAQQFSDYHSELNMSSLELGDSALYFCASSSQARGGEQFFGPGTRLTVL.

The rearrangement links TRBV14 to TRBJ2-1; D uncertain. CDR1 and CDR2 from the germline V gene are SGHDN and FVKESK. The CDR3 runs to 11 residues. Trimming left V 0 bases short and J 9 bases short, with 3 bases between. The chain's CDR3 is CASSQDVEQFF. CDR3 nucleotide sequence: TGTGCCAGCAGCCAAGACGTTGAGCAGTTCTTC.

The chain couples TRBV15 to TRBJ1-5; possibly TRBD1 for D (5 bases). The V end lost 3 bases, the J end lost 9 bases, and 18 bases lay between the germline ends. The CDR3 loop spans 15 amino acids. Germline V gene sequence: CDR1 LNHNV, CDR2 YYDKDF (reference sequence). The CDR3 here is CATSRGANRTRPQHF. The CDR3 DNA reads TGTGCCACCAGCAGGGGTGCTAACAGGACCAGGCCCCAGCATTTT.

A single count supports this clone. The genes are TRBV15 and TRBJ1-5; 8 nucleotides match TRBD1. This CDR3 is built from 16 residues. The germline gives CDR1 LNHNV, CDR2 YYDKDF (reference sequence). CDR3 amino acids: CATDRERIDSNQPQHF. The CDR3 DNA reads TGTGCAACGGACAGGGAGAGGATAGATAGCAATCAGCCCCAGCATTTT.

This chain connects TRBV29-1 to TRBJ1-1; a weak D match, TRBD1 (6 bases). Germline lookup yields CDR1 SQVTM and CDR2 ANQGSEA. Deletions cut 7 bases from V and 6 bases from J, with 21 bases between. The CDR3 has 14 amino acids. Here the CDR3 DNA reads TGCAGCGCTCGATTAGGACAGAAGTACGCTGAAGCTTTCTTT. It specifies CSARLGQKYAEAFF.